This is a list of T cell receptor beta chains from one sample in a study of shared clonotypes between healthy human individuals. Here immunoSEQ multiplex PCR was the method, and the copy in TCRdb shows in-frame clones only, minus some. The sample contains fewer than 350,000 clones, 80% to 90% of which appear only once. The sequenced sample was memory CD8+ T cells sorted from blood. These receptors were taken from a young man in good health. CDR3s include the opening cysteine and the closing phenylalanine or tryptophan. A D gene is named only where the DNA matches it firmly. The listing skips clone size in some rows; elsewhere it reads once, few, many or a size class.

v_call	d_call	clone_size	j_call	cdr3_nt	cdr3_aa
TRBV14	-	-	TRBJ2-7	TGTGCCAGCAGCCAACCCTATAGACCCTACGAGCAGTACTTC	CASSQPYRPYEQYF
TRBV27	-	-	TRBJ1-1	TGTGCCAGCAGTCCCTCTCTCGGGTTGAACACTGAAGCTTTCTTT	CASSPSLGLNTEAFF
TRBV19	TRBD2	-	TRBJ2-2	TGTGCCAGTAGTATAGACGGGAGGCCCGGGGAGCTGTTTTTT	CASSIDGRPGELFF
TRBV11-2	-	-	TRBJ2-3	TGTGCCAGCAGCTTAGATGGCAGGGGCACAGATACGCAGTATTTT	CASSLDGRGTDTQYF
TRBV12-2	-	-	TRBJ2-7	TGTGCAAGTCGCCCAGGACGGCTGTCGGGACTAGCGGGAGTGGTTAGCGAGCAGTACTTC	CASRPGRLSGLAGVVSEQYF
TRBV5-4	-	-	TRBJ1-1	TGTGCCAGCAGCCAGCAGGGGTCCGGCACTGAAGCTTTCTTT	CASSQQGSGTEAFF
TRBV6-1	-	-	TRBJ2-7	TGTGCCAGCACCCTCCCCTGGCCCACCTCGTACGAGCAGTACTTC	CASTLPWPTSYEQYF
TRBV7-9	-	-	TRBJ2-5	TGTGCCAGCAGCTTAGTGGGCGGGGTATCTTTGGAGACCCAGTACTTC	CASSLVGGVSLETQYF
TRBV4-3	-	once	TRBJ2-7	TGCGCCAGCAGCCAAGATATAGGGGGGACCTACGAGCAGTACTTC	CASSQDIGGTYEQYF
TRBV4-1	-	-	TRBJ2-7	TGCGCCAGCAGGAGAGCCCACGAGCAGTACTTC	CASRRAHEQYF
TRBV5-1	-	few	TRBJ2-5	TGCGCCAGCAGCTTTTGGGACCACCAAGAGACCCAGTACTTC	CASSFWDHQETQYF
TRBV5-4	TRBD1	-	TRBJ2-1	TGTGCCAGCAGCTTGGCGGACAGGCAAGATGAGCAGTTCTTC	CASSLADRQDEQFF
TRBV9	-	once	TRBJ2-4	TGTGCCAGCAGCCCTCCAGGGGAGGGGGCGAGGTACATTCAGTACTTC	CASSPPGEGARYIQYF
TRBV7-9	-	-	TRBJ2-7	TGTGCCAGCAGCCTCCGGACCGACGAGCAGTACTTC	CASSLRTDEQYF
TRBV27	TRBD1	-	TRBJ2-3	TGTGCCAGCGGGCAGACAGGGTTCCTCCAAGATACGCAGTATTTT	CASGQTGFLQDTQYF
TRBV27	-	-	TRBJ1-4	TGTGCCAGCAGTTTATCGGGCCCCCTTAATGAAAAACTGTTTTTT	CASSLSGPLNEKLFF
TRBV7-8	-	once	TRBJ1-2	TGTGCCAGCAGGCCACAGGTCTCTAACTATGGCTACACCTTC	CASRPQVSNYGYTF
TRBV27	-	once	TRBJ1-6	TGTGCCAGCAGTCCTTATGCTAGAGGGACTAATTCACCCCTCCACTTT	CASSPYARGTNSPLHF
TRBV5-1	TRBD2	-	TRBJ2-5	TGCGCCAGCAGCTTGGCCAGGATAGCGGGGGAAGAGACCCAGTACTTC	CASSLARIAGEETQYF
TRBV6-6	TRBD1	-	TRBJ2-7	TGTGCCAGCAGTGACAGGGGTGGAAACGAGCAGTACTTC	CASSDRGGNEQYF
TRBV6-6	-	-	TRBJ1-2	TGTGCCAGCAGCCTCCCAGGTTTTCACTATGGCTACACCTTC	CASSLPGFHYGYTF
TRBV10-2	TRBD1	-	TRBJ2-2	TGCGCCAGCAGTGGTAGGCAGGGGGCGAACACCGGGGAGCTGTTTTTT	CASSGRQGANTGELFF
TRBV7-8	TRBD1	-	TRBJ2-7	TGTGCCAGCAGCTGGACAGGCGATGTGACGTACGAGCAGTACTTC	CASSWTGDVTYEQYF
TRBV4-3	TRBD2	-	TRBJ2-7	TGCGCCAGCAGCCAAGACCCAGCGGGAGGGGGAGGTGAGCAGTACTTC	CASSQDPAGGGGEQYF
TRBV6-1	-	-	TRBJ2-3	TGTGCCAGCAGGGACGGTAGCACAGATACGCAGTATTTT	CASRDGSTDTQYF
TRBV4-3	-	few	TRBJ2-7	TGCGCCAGCAGCCAAGTCCCCTTTGCCTACGAGCAGTACTTC	CASSQVPFAYEQYF
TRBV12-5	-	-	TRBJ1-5	TGTGCTAGTGGTTTGGTACCTCTCCGGCCCCAGCATTTT	CASGLVPLRPQHF
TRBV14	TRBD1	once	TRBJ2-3	TGTGCCAGCAGCCAACTTGGACAGGGCCAGCAGTATTTT	CASSQLGQGQQYF
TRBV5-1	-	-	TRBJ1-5	TGCGCCAGCAGCTTGTACAGCAATCAGCCCCAGCATTTT	CASSLYSNQPQHF
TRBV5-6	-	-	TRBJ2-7	TGTGCCAGCAGCCGCGGACAAAGTGGATACGAGCAGTACTTC	CASSRGQSGYEQYF
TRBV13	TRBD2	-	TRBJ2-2	TGTGCCAGCAGCGCGCCGGGACTAGCGGATTACAGGGACACCGGGGAGCTGTTTTTT	CASSAPGLADYRDTGELFF
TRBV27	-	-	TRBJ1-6	TGTGCCAGCAGTTTCACGGGGCCGGGGGCTGCGTCGTCCCTCCACTTT	CASSFTGPGAASSLHF
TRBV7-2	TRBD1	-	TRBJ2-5	TGTGCCAGCAGCATTGGGACAGCACCTCAAGAGACCCAGTACTTC	CASSIGTAPQETQYF
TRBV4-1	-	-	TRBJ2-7	TGCGCCAGCAGCCTCGGGGTGGGGAGCTCCTACGAGCAGTACTTC	CASSLGVGSSYEQYF
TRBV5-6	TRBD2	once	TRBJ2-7	TGTGCCAGCAGCTTGGCTAGCGGCTACGAGCAGTACTTC	CASSLASGYEQYF
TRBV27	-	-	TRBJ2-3	TGTGCCAGCAGTTTATCCGGGGGCACAGATACGCAGTATTTT	CASSLSGGTDTQYF
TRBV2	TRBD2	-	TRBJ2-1	TGTGCCTCGCTAAATCCCAGGGGGAGGCTAGCGGGGTACAATGAGCAGTTCTTC	CASLNPRGRLAGYNEQFF
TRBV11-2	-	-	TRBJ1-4	TGTGCCAGCAGCCCACTAGAGGTCGAGAGAGTATATGAAAAACTGTTTTTT	CASSPLEVERVYEKLFF
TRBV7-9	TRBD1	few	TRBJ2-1	TGTGCCAGCAGCTTACATCGGGTACAGGGGGACAATGAGCAGTTCTTC	CASSLHRVQGDNEQFF